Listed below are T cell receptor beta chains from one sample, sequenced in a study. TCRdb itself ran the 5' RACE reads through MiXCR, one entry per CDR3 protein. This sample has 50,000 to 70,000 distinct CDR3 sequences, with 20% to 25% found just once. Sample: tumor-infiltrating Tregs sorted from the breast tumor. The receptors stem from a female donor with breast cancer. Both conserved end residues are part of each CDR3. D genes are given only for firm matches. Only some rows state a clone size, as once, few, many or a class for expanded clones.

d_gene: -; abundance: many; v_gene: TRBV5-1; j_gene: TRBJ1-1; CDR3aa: CASSLAPEGWGGTEAFF; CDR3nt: TGCGCCAGCAGCTTGGCCCCTGAGGGGTGGGGTGGCACTGAAGCTTTCTTT
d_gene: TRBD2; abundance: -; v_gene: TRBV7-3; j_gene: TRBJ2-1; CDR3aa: CASSLTSGSNEQFF; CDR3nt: TGTGCCAGCAGCTTAACTAGCGGGAGCAATGAGCAGTTCTTC
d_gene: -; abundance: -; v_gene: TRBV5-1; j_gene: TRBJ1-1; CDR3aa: CASSLGRFLTEAFF; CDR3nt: TGCGCCAGCAGCTTGGGACGGTTTTTAACTGAAGCTTTCTTT
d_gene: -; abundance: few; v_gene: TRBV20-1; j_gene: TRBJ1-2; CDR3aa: CSAYGTDANYGYTF; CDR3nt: TGCAGTGCTTACGGGACCGATGCTAACTATGGCTACACCTTC
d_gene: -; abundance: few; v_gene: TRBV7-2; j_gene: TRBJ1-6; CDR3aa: CASSGTGNSPLHF; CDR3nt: TGTGCCAGCAGCGGGACTGGTAATTCACCCCTCCACTTT
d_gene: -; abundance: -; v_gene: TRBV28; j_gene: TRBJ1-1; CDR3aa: CASSFNAGADPGTNTEAFF; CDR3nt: TGTGCCAGCAGTTTCAATGCAGGGGCGGACCCAGGTACGAACACTGAAGCTTTCTTT
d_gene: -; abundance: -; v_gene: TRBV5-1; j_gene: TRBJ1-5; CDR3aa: CASSLGGRDQPQHF; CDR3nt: TGCGCCAGCAGCTTGGGAGGGAGGGATCAGCCCCAGCATTTT
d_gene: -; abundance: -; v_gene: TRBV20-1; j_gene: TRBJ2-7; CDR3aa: CSARAVGGGHYEQYF; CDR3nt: TGCAGTGCTAGAGCCGTGGGAGGGGGCCACTACGAGCAGTACTTC
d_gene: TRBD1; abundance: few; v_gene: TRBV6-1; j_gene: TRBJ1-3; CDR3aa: CASMNRGRKNTIYF; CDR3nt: TGTGCCAGCATGAACAGGGGGCGGAAAAACACCATATATTTT
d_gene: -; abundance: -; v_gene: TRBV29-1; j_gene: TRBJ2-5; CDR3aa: CSVEPQAGKETQYF; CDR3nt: TGCAGCGTTGAACCCCAGGCGGGTAAGGAGACCCAGTACTTC
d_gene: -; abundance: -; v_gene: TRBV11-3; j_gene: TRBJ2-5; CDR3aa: CASSLERYPRDQYF; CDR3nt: TGTGCCAGCAGCTTAGAGCGGTACCCAAGAGACCAGTACTTC
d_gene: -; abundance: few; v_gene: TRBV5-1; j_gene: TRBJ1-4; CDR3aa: CASSTGANEKLFF; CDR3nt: TGCGCCAGCAGCACCGGCGCTAATGAAAAACTGTTTTTT
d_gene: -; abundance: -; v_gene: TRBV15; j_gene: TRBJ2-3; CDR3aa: CATSSMDTQYF; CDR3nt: TGTGCCACCAGCAGTATGGATACGCAGTATTTT
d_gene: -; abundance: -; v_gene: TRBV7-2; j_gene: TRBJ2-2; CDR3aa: CASSLITITGELFF; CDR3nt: TGTGCCAGCAGCTTAATTACGATCACCGGGGAGCTGTTTTTT
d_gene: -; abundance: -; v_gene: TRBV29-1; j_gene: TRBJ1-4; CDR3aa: CSGKTRKDEKLFF; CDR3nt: TGCAGCGGAAAGACCAGGAAGGATGAAAAACTGTTTTTT
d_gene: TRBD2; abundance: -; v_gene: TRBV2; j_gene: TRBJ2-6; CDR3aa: CASGRGPFGSGANVLTF; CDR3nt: TGTGCCAGCGGGAGGGGCCCCTTCGGCTCTGGGGCCAACGTCCTGACTTTC
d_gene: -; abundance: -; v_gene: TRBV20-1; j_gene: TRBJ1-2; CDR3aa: CSARDWKGGYTF; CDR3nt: TGCAGTGCTAGAGATTGGAAGGGTGGCTACACCTTC
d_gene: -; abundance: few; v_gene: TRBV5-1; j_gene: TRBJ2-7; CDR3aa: CASSLSSTYEQYF; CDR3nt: TGCGCCAGCAGCTTGAGCAGTACCTACGAGCAGTACTTC
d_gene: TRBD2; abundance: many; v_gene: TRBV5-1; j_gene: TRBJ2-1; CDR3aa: CASSSGLAGGVEQFF; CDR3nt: TGCGCCAGCAGCTCCGGACTAGCGGGAGGAGTTGAGCAGTTCTTC
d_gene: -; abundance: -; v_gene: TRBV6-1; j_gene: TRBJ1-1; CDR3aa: CASSSRPRNTEAFF; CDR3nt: TGTGCCAGCAGTTCCCGACCCAGGAACACTGAAGCTTTCTTT
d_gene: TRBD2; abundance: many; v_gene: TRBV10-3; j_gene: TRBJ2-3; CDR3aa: CAIRTGGPDTQYF; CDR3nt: TGTGCCATCAGGACGGGGGGGCCAGATACGCAGTATTTT
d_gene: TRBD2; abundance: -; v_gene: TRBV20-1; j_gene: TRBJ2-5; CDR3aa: CSASGGGETQYF; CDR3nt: TGCAGTGCTAGTGGGGGGGGAGAGACCCAGTACTTC
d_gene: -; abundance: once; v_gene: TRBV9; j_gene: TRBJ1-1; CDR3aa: CASSPSRGQGGWGTKAFF; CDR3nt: TGTGCCAGCAGCCCTTCAAGGGGTCAGGGAGGATGGGGCACTAAAGCTTTCTTT
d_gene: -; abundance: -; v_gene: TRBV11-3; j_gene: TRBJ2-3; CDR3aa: CASSSPYDTQYF; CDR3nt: TGTGCCAGCAGCTCACCCTACGATACGCAGTATTTT
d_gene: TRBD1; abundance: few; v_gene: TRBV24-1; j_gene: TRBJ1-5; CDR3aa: CATSDPTGEQPQHF; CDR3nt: TGTGCCACCAGTGACCCTACAGGGGAGCAGCCCCAGCATTTT
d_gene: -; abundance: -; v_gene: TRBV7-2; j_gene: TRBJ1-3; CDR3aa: CASSDYFGNTIYF; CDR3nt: TGTGCCAGCAGCGATTACTTCGGAAACACCATATATTTT
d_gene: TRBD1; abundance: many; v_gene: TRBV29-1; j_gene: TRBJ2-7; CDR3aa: CSVSGQGEYEQYF; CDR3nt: TGCAGCGTCTCCGGACAGGGGGAATACGAGCAGTACTTC
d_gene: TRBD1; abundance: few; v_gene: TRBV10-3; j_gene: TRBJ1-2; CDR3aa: CAISDDRGYGNTF; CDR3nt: TGTGCCATCAGTGACGACAGGGGCTATGGCAACACCTTC
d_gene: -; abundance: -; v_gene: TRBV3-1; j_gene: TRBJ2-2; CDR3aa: CASSQALRGELFF; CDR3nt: TGTGCCAGCAGCCAAGCTCTGAGAGGGGAGCTGTTTTTT
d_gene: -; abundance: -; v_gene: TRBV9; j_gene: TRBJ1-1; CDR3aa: CASSVATRGWADTEAFF; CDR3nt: TGTGCCAGCAGCGTAGCTACCCGGGGATGGGCGGACACTGAAGCTTTCTTT
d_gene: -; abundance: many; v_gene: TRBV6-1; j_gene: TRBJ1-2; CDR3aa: CASSPGTRPNYGYTF; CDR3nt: TGTGCCAGCAGTCCGGGGACGCGACCTAACTATGGCTACACCTTC
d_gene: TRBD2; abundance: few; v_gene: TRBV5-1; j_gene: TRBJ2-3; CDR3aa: CASSSGTSGERGYF; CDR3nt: TGCGCCAGCAGCTCGGGGACTAGCGGGGAACGCGGGTATTTT
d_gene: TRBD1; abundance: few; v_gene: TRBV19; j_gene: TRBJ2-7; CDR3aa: CASSTYRGRDEQYF; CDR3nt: TGTGCCAGTAGTACATACAGGGGGCGAGACGAGCAGTACTTC
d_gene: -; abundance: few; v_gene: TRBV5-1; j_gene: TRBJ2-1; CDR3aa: CASSRIPDNEQFF; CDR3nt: TGCGCCAGCAGCCGGATCCCAGACAATGAGCAGTTCTTC
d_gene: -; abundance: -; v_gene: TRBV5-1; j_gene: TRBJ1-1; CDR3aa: CACGDVMNTEAFF; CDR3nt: TGCGCCTGCGGGGACGTCATGAACACTGAAGCTTTCTTT
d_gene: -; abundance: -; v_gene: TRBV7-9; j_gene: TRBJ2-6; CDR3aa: CASSSGSPPGANVLTF; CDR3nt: TGTGCCAGCAGCTCGGGATCCCCTCCGGGGGCCAACGTCCTGACTTTC
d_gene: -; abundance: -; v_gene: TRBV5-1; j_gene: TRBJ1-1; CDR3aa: CASRGGVGTEAFF; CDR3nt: TGCGCCAGCAGGGGCGGGGTCGGCACTGAAGCTTTCTTT
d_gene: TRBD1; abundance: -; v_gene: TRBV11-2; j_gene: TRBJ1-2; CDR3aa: CASSLDRWDRDTTNYGYTF; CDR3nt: TGTGCCAGCAGCTTAGATCGGTGGGACAGGGACACTACTAACTATGGCTACACCTTC